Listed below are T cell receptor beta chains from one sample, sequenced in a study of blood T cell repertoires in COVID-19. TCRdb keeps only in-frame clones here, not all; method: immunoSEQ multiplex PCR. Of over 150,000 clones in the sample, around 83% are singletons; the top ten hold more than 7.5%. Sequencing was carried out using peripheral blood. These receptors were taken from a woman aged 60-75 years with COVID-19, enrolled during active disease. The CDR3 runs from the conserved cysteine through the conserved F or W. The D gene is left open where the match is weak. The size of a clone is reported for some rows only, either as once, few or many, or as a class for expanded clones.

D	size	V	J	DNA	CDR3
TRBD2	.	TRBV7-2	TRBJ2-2	TGTGCCAGCAGCTTTAGAGCGGGGGGCGGGGAGCTGTTTTTT	CASSFRAGGGELFF
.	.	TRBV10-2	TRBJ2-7	TGCGCCAGCATCCCAGAGGGTTTTTCCTACGAGCAGTACTTC	CASIPEGFSYEQYF
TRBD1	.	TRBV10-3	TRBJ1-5	TGTGCCACGTCGGACAGGGAGGACCAGCCCCAGCATTTT	CATSDREDQPQHF
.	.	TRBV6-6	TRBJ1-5	TGTGCCAGCATGCCTCCGGGAGGGAGCAATCAGCCCCAGCATTTT	CASMPPGGSNQPQHF
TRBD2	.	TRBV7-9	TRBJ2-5	TGTGCCAGCAGCTTAGTGTCTAGCGGGACGTTCGAGACCCAGTACTTC	CASSLVSSGTFETQYF
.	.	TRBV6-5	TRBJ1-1	TGTGCCGCGGGGCGGCTGAACACTGAAGCTTTCTTT	CAAGRLNTEAFF
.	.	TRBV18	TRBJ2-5	TGTGCCAGCTCACCATCCGTAGGGAGTGAGACCCAGTACTTC	CASSPSVGSETQYF
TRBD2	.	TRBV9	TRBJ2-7	TGTGCCAGCAGCGGGACTAGCGGGTTCCTCCCTACGGAGCAGTACTTC	CASSGTSGFLPTEQYF
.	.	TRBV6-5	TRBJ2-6	TGTGCCAGCAGAATAGGGGCCTCTGGGGCCAACGTCCTGACTTTC	CASRIGASGANVLTF
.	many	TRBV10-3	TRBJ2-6	TGTGCCATCAGAGACAGCTCTGGGGCCAACGTCCTGACTTTC	CAIRDSSGANVLTF
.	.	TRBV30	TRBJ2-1	TGTGCCTGGAACGGGGACTACAATGAGCAGTTCTTC	CAWNGDYNEQFF
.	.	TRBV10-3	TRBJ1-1	TGTGCCATCAGTGAGACGGGGGGGAATGAAGCTTTCTTT	CAISETGGNEAFF
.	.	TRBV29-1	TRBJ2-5	TGCAGCGCGATGAGGACAGCAAGGGAGACCCAGTACTTC	CSAMRTARETQYF
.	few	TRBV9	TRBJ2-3	TGTGCCAGCAGCACTACCCAAGAGGATACGCAGTATTTT	CASSTTQEDTQYF
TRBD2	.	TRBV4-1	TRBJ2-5	TGCGCCAGCAGCCAAGAGGGACTAGCGGGGGTAGAGACCCAGTACTTC	CASSQEGLAGVETQYF
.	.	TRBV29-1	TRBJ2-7	TGCAGCGTTGGGGCAGGGGGGACCTCCTACGAGCAGTACTTC	CSVGAGGTSYEQYF
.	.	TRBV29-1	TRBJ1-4	TGCAGCGCCCGACACCCTCGGAATGAAAAACTGTTTTTT	CSARHPRNEKLFF
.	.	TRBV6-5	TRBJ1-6	TGTGCCAGCAAGGGACTCTTGAATTCACCCCTCCACTTT	CASKGLLNSPLHF
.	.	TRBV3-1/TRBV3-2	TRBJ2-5	TGTGCCAGCAGCCGTGACGTTCAGGGTTTCCAAGAGACCCAGTACTTC	CASSRDVQGFQETQYF
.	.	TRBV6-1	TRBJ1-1	TGTGCCAGCAGTGATGGGTCAGGCCAAATTATGAACACTGAAGCTTTCTTT	CASSDGSGQIMNTEAFF
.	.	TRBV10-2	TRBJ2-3	TGCGCCACCGGACAGCCCAGGGGAACAGATACGCAGTATTTT	CATGQPRGTDTQYF
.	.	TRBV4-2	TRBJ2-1	TGTGCCAGCAGCCAAGTCAGACGGTCAGCGTATGAGCAGTTCTTC	CASSQVRRSAYEQFF
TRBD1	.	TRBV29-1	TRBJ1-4	TGCAGCGCCTTTGAGACAGGGGGGATGAGGCGTGGTGAAAAACTGTTTTTT	CSAFETGGMRRGEKLFF